Below, one TCR beta chain is given with its context. Only in-frame clones appear in the TCRdb table, and some are missing; sequencing was by immunoSEQ multiplex PCR. The sample records around 25,000 clones, 72% being singletons. The data derive from a study of PD-1 blockade in classical Hodgkin lymphoma. Deletions cut 8 bases from V and 4 bases from J, with 26 bases between. CDR3 length: 17 residues. Per germline, CDR1 MDHEN and CDR2 SYDVKM. Time point denoted: cycle 4 day 1 (C4D1), after 6 weeks of nivolumab. Every one of the patients relapsed after autologous stem cell transplantation (brentuximab vedotin exposure was variable).

The TCR was taken from a human donor with classical Hodgkin lymphoma. V and J are TRBV28 and TRBJ1-2, with D hard to call. Material: peripheral blood mononuclear cells (PBMCs), obtained before the fourth cycle of nivolumab. In DNA, the CDR3 is TGTGCCAGCGCGGGAGGATCGGACCAATCCGTAGCCTATGGCTACACCTTC. It specifies CASAGGSDQSVAYGYTF.